The 32 T cell receptor beta chains in this list originate from one sample, sequenced in a study of blood T cell repertoires in COVID-19. Only in-frame clones appear in the TCRdb table, and some are missing; sequencing was by immunoSEQ multiplex PCR. Among about 150,000 clones listed, about 87% were seen once. The sample taken for sequencing was peripheral blood. All receptors derive from a woman of 80 years or more with COVID-19, enrolled during active disease.

The chain's CDR3 is CASTTGFRQPQHF. CDR3 bases: TGTGCCAGCACAACAGGGTTTCGGCAGCCCCAGCATTTT. V is TRBV28 and J is TRBJ1-5; TRBD1 is a possible D gene (6 bases). Germline CDR1 is MDHEN and CDR2 is SYDVKM. The CDR3 loop spans 13 amino acids. V lost 7 bases and J 7 bases, leaving 14 bases between the germline ends.

This chain's CDR3 is CSASRDYGYTF. The CDR3 bases are TGCAGTGCTTCCCGGGACTATGGCTACACCTTC. The rearrangement links TRBV20-1 to TRBJ1-2; D unclear. Germline CDR1 and CDR2: DFQATT and SNEGSKA (reference sequence). The V gene lost 5 bases and the J gene lost 3 bases, with 7 bases spanning the gap. The CDR3 totals 11 residues.

The chain links TRBV15 to TRBJ1-2, with D possibly matching TRBD1 (6 bases). The germline V gene encodes CDR1 LNHNV and CDR2 YYDKDF (reference sequence). Trimming took off 3 bases at V and 8 bases at J, with 19 bases between the two ends. This CDR3 comprises 15 residues. The CDR3 DNA is TGTGCCACCAGCAGTGGCCGACAGGCGGGAGAGGGCTACACCTTC. It codes for CATSSGRQAGEGYTF. The full variable domain, rest sourced from reference TRBV15 and TRBJ1-2, is DAMVIQNPRYQVTQFGKPVTLSCSQTLNHNVMYWYQQKSSQAPKLLFHYYDKDFNNEADTPDNFQSRRPNTSFCFLDIRSPGLGDTAMYLCATSSGRQAGEGYTFGSGTRLTVV.

V usage is TRBV3-1 (or the pseudogene TRBV3-2) and J usage is TRBJ2-3; a possible D gene is TRBD1 (6 bases). CDR3 length: 15 residues. Germline CDR1 LGHDT, CDR2 YNNKEL (reference sequence). V was trimmed by 2 bases and J by 5 bases, leaving 14 bases between them. CDR3 in DNA: TGTGCCAGCAGCCAATTCCAGGGGCCCGGAGATACGCAGTATTTT. Its protein is CASSQFQGPGDTQYF.

This sequence joins TRBV5-1 and TRBJ1-6; the D gene is possibly TRBD1 (5 bases). The germline gives CDR1 SGHRS, CDR2 YFSETQ. The CDR3 is 16 residues long. Trimming removed 1 base from V and 5 bases from J, with 13 bases in between. CDR3 protein: CASSLWGVSDNSPLHF. The CDR3 region has the DNA TGCGCCAGCAGCTTGTGGGGGGTTTCGGATAATTCACCCCTCCACTTT.

This chain joins TRBV6-2 or TRBV6-3 and TRBJ2-7; D is perhaps TRBD1 (5 bases). CDR1 and CDR2 (germline): MNHEY, SVGEGT. The CDR3 loop spans 16 amino acids. Trimming stripped 4 bases from V and 1 base from J, with 17 bases between. The CDR3 here is CASSFHLAQGSYEQYF. The DNA for the CDR3 is TGTGCCAGCAGTTTCCATCTGGCTCAGGGATCCTACGAGCAGTACTTC.

This chain uses TRBV2 with TRBJ2-4; 7 positions match TRBD2. The CDR3 spans 14 residues. Losses at the gene ends were 3 bases for V and 6 bases for J; bases not matched to a gene: 5. Germline CDR1 SNHLY, CDR2 FYNNEI. As DNA, the CDR3 is TGTGCCAGCAGTGAGGGGGGGAAGGCAAACATTCAGTACTTC. Residues: CASSEGGKANIQYF.

CDR3 in DNA: TGCGCCAGCAGCACCGGGACTACGACCTACGAGCAGTACTTC. Its translation is CASSTGTTTYEQYF. V is TRBV5-1 and J is TRBJ2-7; the match to TRBD2 covers 7 bases. CDR3 length: 14 residues. The V segment lost 4 bases and the J segment 2 bases; nucleotides outside the gene matches: 6. Germline V lookup: CDR1 SGHRS, CDR2 YFSETQ.

The chain couples TRBV6-2 or TRBV6-3 to TRBJ2-2; 11 bases agree with TRBD2. J gave up 5 bases and V 5 bases, and 10 bases lay outside the gene matches. The CDR3 has 17 amino acids. Germline V lookup: CDR1 MNHEY, CDR2 SVGEGT. CDR3 bases: TGTGCCAGCAGTCGCCCTACTAGCGGGAGTGGGACCGGGGAGCTGTTTTTT. Amino acids: CASSRPTSGSGTGELFF.

This clone was seen a single time. Different DNA sequences within this sample yield the same CDR3. DNA for the CDR3: TGTGCCAGCAGCCCCGGACAGGGGGGTCAGCCCCAGCATTTT. Translation gives CASSPGQGGQPQHF. V and J are TRBV6-5 and TRBJ1-5; 10 bases agree with TRBD1. This CDR3 region has 14 residues. With 6 bases clipped from V and 6 bases from J, the junction kept 5 bases outside the gene matches. Germline V CDR1 and CDR2: MNHEY, SVGAGI.

The chain has TRBV19 and TRBJ2-2; D unclear. Germline V gene lookup returns CDR1 LNHDA and CDR2 SQIVND (reference sequence). Trimming shortened V by 2 bases and J by 7 bases, and 17 bases separated the two germline ends. The CDR3 contains 16 residues. This CDR3 reads CASSIRSELPHGELFF. Written as DNA, the CDR3 is TGTGCCAGTAGTATAAGATCGGAGCTACCTCACGGGGAGCTGTTTTTT.

The chain carries TRBV5-1 and TRBJ2-1, with TRBD2 identical over 7 bases. CDR1 and CDR2 from the germline V gene are SGHRS and YFSETQ. The CDR3 contains 17 residues. With 0 bases clipped from V and 4 bases from J, the junction kept 10 bases outside the gene matches. CDR3 bases: TGCGCCAGCAGCTTGGGTAGGTTGGGGACTACATACAATGAGCAGTTCTTC. Translated: CASSLGRLGTTYNEQFF. Using reference TRBV5-1 and TRBJ2-1 for the parts outside the CDR3, the full variable domain is KAGVTQTPRYLIKTRGQQVTLSCSPISGHRSVSWYQQTPGQGLQFLFEYFSETQRNKGNFPGRFSGRQFSNSRSEMNVSTLELGDSALYLCASSLGRLGTTYNEQFFGPGTRLTVL.

The chain carries TRBV3-1 (or the pseudogene TRBV3-2) and TRBJ2-7, with TRBD2 as a possible D gene (5 bases). The V end was cut by 0 bases, the J end by 6 bases, with 21 bases between. There are 17 residues in the CDR3. Germline V gene sequence: CDR1 LGHDT, CDR2 YNNKEL (reference sequence). CDR3 region: CASSQDDSGLSPSEQYF. CDR3 in DNA: TGTGCCAGCAGCCAAGATGATTCGGGATTGTCTCCCTCCGAGCAGTACTTC.

The chain employs TRBV28 and TRBJ1-5; D may be TRBD1 (5 bases). CDR1 is MDHEN, CDR2 SYDVKM, per germline. Trimming removed 2 bases from V and 6 bases from J, with 11 bases in between. This CDR3 is 14 amino acids long. In DNA, the CDR3 is TGTGCCAGCAGTTTACCAGGGAAAGGTCAGCCCCAGCATTTT. It specifies CASSLPGKGQPQHF.

CDR3: CASRQGQGANSPLHF. The CDR3 coding sequence is TGTGCCAGCAGGCAGGGACAGGGGGCAAATTCACCCCTCCACTTT. The gene calls are TRBV14 and TRBJ1-6; 12 positions agree with TRBD1. The CDR3 is 15 amino acids. CDR1 is SGHDN and CDR2 is FVKESK in the germline V gene. With V trimmed by 6 bases and J by 7 bases, 4 bases remained unmatched.

The chain combines TRBV5-5 with TRBJ2-1; 9 bases align to TRBD2. CDR1 is SGHKS, CDR2 YYEKEE, per germline (reference sequence). The CDR3 is made up of 17 amino acids. V dropped 8 bases and J dropped 0; count of bases not matched to a gene: 12. The DNA for the CDR3 is TGTGCCAGTACTATAGCGGGAGTCGGTAGCTCCTACAATGAGCAGTTCTTC. Protein: CASTIAGVGSSYNEQFF.

V usage is TRBV9 and J usage is TRBJ2-3; D is unclear. From germline, CDR1 is SGDLS and CDR2 YYNGEE. The V gene lost 0 bases and the J gene lost 4 bases, with 6 bases spanning the gap. The CDR3 is 13 amino acids. The CDR3 nucleotides are TGTGCCAGCAGCGTAGGACTCCCAGATACGCAGTATTTT. It specifies CASSVGLPDTQYF.

The chain couples TRBV5-6 to TRBJ2-5; TRBD2 agrees at 9 bases. The CDR3 sequence is 17 residues long. The trim removed 0 bases at V and 4 bases at J, leaving 10 bases unmatched. Germline V lookup: CDR1 SGHDT, CDR2 YYEEEE. This chain's CDR3 is CASSLGRLAGVLETQYF. Written as DNA, the CDR3 is TGTGCCAGCAGCTTGGGTAGATTAGCGGGAGTACTAGAGACCCAGTACTTC. Full variable domain (remainder filled in from reference TRBV5-6 and TRBJ2-5): DAGVTQSPTHLIKTRGQQVTLRCSPKSGHDTVSWYQQALGQGPQFIFQYYEEEERQRGNFPDRFSGHQFPNYSSELNVNALLLGDSALYLCASSLGRLAGVLETQYFGPGTRLLVL.

This rearrangement joins TRBV12-3 or TRBV12-4 to TRBJ2-4; TRBD2 might be the D (6 bases). The CDR3 totals 12 residues. The V end was cut by 6 bases, the J end by 9 bases, with 12 bases between. CDR3 loop: CASRGMRGIQYF. The CDR3 DNA reads TGTGCCAGCAGGGGGATGCGGGGCATTCAGTACTTC.

The rearrangement uses TRBV28 and TRBJ2-3; possible D gene TRBD2, 5 bases. Trimming took off 5 bases at V and 2 bases at J, with 20 bases between the two ends. The length of the CDR3 is 17 residues. Germline V lookup: CDR1 MDHEN, CDR2 SYDVKM. The CDR3 is CASSPPELGRITDTQYF. The DNA of the CDR3 is TGTGCCAGCAGTCCACCGGAACTAGGACGGATCACAGATACGCAGTATTTT.

This rearrangement joins TRBV11-3 to TRBJ2-1; 8 bases are a match to TRBD2. The CDR3 loop spans 13 amino acids. V lost 5 bases, J lost 9 bases, and 6 bases stayed unmatched. Germline V gene data show CDR1 as SGHNT and CDR2 as YENEEA. CDR3 in amino acids: CASSEGLVGEQFF. In nucleotides, the CDR3 is TGTGCCAGCAGCGAGGGACTAGTCGGTGAGCAGTTCTTC.

The chain uses TRBV19 and TRBJ1-5; unclear D gene. Trimming removed 5 bases at V and 1 base at J, with 9 bases between. Germline loops: CDR1 LNHDA, CDR2 SQIVND (reference sequence). The CDR3 has 14 amino acids. The CDR3 protein is CASSPGGSNQPQHF. The DNA of the CDR3 is TGTGCCAGTAGTCCCGGAGGGAGCAATCAGCCCCAGCATTTT.

The chain has TRBV7-9 and TRBJ2-3; TRBD1 is a possible D gene (7 bases). CDR1 and CDR2 (germline): SEHNR, FQNEAQ (reference sequence). The CDR3 runs to 14 residues. V was pared by 7 bases and J by 6 bases, with 17 bases between. CDR3 coding DNA: TGTGCCAGCACCAAAGGAGGGGGCTGGGATACGCAGTATTTT. Its translation is CASTKGGGWDTQYF.

The chain carries TRBV5-1 and TRBJ2-3; 9 bases are a match to TRBD2. After removal of 4 bases from V and 0 bases from J, the junction contained 6 bases not matched to a gene. The CDR3 covers 16 residues. The germline CDR1 and CDR2 sequences are SGHRS and YFSETQ. CDR3 coding DNA: TGCGCCAGCAGCCAATATAGCGGGAGAAGCACAGATACGCAGTATTTT. This gives the protein CASSQYSGRSTDTQYF. The full variable domain, its missing parts supplied by reference TRBV5-1 and TRBJ2-3, is KAGVTQTPRYLIKTRGQQVTLSCSPISGHRSVSWYQQTPGQGLQFLFEYFSETQRNKGNFPGRFSGRQFSNSRSEMNVSTLELGDSALYLCASSQYSGRSTDTQYFGPGTRLTVL.

The table lists this clone with a few counts. The gene calls are TRBV4-2 and TRBJ1-2, with TRBD1 identical over 7 bases. After removal of 0 bases from V and 10 bases from J, the junction contained 11 bases not matched to a gene. The CDR3 contains 15 residues. The germline CDR1 and CDR2 sequences are LGHNA and YNFKEQ. CDR3 nucleotides: TGTGCCAGCAGCCAAGATCTGCGAGGGGGCTTCGACTACACCTTC. Translated, it gives CASSQDLRGGFDYTF.

The chain links TRBV7-2 to TRBJ2-2; D may be TRBD2 (6 bases). CDR1 is SGHTA, CDR2 FQGNSA, per germline. This CDR3 comprises 16 residues. V lost 5 bases and J 4 bases, leaving 17 bases between the germline ends. This CDR3 reads CASSPMGGGTTGELFF. The CDR3 DNA follows: TGTGCCAGCAGCCCGATGGGGGGTGGGACCACCGGGGAGCTGTTTTTT.

This clone was recorded once. As DNA, the CDR3 is TGTGCCAGCAGTCCGACAGGGGGAAGGGCCTACGAGCAGTACTTC. Its protein product is CASSPTGGRAYEQYF. The chain couples TRBV28 to TRBJ2-7; 9 nucleotides align to TRBD1. This CDR3 contains 15 residues. V trimming: 5 bases; J trimming: 2 bases; junction bases outside the gene matches: 7. Germline CDR1 MDHEN, CDR2 SYDVKM. Supplemented by reference TRBV28 and TRBJ2-7, the full variable domain reads DVKVTQSSRYLVKRTGEKVFLECVQDMDHENMFWYRQDPGLGLRLIYFSYDVKMKEKGDIPEGYSVSREKKERFSLILESASTNQTSMYLCASSPTGGRAYEQYFGPGTRLTVT.

The chain is built from TRBV6-6 and TRBJ2-6; maybe TRBD1 (5 bases). In germline, CDR1 is MNHNY, CDR2 SVGAGI (reference sequence). The CDR3 is made up of 16 amino acids. Between the trimmed V and J ends, which lost 6 bases and 0 bases, there was a span of 12 bases. The CDR3 DNA follows: TGTGCCAGCAGACGGACATCCTCCTCTGGGGCCAACGTCCTGACTTTC. This sequence encodes CASRRTSSSGANVLTF.

The rearrangement uses TRBV12-3 or TRBV12-4 and TRBJ1-3; D gene unclear. Trimming took off 10 bases at V and 0 bases at J, with 10 bases between the two ends. CDR3 size: 13 residues. This CDR3 is CATGGSSGNTIYF. The CDR3 region has the DNA TGTGCCACAGGTGGATCCTCTGGAAACACCATATATTTT.

The V and J genes are TRBV7-3 and TRBJ1-2, with TRBD1 matching 8 bases. The CDR3 loop spans 13 amino acids. Germline V gives CDR1 SGHTA, CDR2 FQGTGA. Trimming at V came to 5 bases and at J to 6 bases, leaving 5 bases not matched to a gene. The CDR3 reads CASSPGGSDGYTF. The CDR3 nucleotides read TGTGCCAGCAGCCCAGGGGGCTCGGATGGCTACACCTTC.

This chain joins TRBV28 and TRBJ1-1; the D is unclear. Trimming removed 6 bases at V and 4 bases at J, with 15 bases between. The CDR3 length is 14 residues. From germline, CDR1 is MDHEN and CDR2 SYDVKM. The DNA of the CDR3 is TGTGCCAGCAGGACCAATTCAGCGGTCACTGAAGCTTTCTTT. The encoded protein is CASRTNSAVTEAFF.

The chain is built from TRBV21-1 and TRBJ1-1. TRBV21-1 is assigned pseudogene status. There are 12 residues in the CDR3. DNA of the CDR3: TGTGCCCCGGGGGGCTGGTACTGTAAAGCTTTCTTT. It yields the protein CAPGGWYCKAFF.